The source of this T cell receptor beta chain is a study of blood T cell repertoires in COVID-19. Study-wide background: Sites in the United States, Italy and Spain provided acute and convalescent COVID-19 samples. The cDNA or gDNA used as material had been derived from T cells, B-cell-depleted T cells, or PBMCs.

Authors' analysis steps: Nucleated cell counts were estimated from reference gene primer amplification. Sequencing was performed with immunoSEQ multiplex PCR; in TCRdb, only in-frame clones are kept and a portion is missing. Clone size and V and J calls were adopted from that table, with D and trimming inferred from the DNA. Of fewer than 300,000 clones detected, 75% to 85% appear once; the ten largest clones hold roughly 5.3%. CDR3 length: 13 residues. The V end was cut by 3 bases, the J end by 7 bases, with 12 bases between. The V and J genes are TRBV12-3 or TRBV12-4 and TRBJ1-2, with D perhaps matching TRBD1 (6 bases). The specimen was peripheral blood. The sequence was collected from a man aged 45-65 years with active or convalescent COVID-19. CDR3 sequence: CASSFWGRGGYTF. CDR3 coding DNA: TGTGCCAGCAGTTTCTGGGGCAGGGGTGGCTACACCTTC.